One sample yielded the 20 T cell receptor beta chains listed below, sequenced in a study of shared clonotypes between healthy human individuals. Repertoires were generated with immunoSEQ multiplex PCR, while TCRdb's copy carries only in-frame clones and drops some. The sample includes roughly 2.2 million clones, approximately 95% seen only once; the top ten take 0.39%. The sequencing input was naive CD4+ T cells from PBMCs. Subset indicated: CD45RA+ positively selected. These TCRs come from a man aged 18 to 30 in good health. Some clones in this sample may be carry-over from other donors' samples.

This chain links TRBV18 with TRBJ2-1; 11 positions match TRBD1. J was trimmed by 7 bases and V by 4 bases; bases with no gene match: 12. The CDR3 totals 17 residues. Germline CDR1 is KGHSH and CDR2 is LQKENI. The CDR3 spells CASSRTGRTGGWNEQFF. Here the CDR3 DNA reads TGTGCCAGCTCACGTACTGGGAGGACAGGGGGCTGGAATGAGCAGTTCTTC.

The chain employs TRBV29-1 and TRBJ2-7, with D tentatively TRBD1 (6 bases). CDR1 and CDR2 from the germline V gene are SQVTM and ANQGSEA. V dropped 5 bases and J dropped 5 bases, with 13 bases sitting between them. The CDR3 runs to 12 residues. The CDR3: CSVLGRGDEQYF. Here the CDR3 DNA reads TGCAGCGTTTTAGGCAGGGGAGACGAGCAGTACTTC.

The rearrangement uses TRBV27 and TRBJ2-5, with 10 positions matching TRBD2. This CDR3 spans 14 amino acids. CDR1 is MNHEY and CDR2 is SMNVEV in the germline V gene (reference sequence). J gave up 5 bases and V 6 bases, and 6 bases lay outside the gene matches. The chain's CDR3 is CASRLLAGVETQYF. The CDR3 region has the DNA TGTGCCAGCAGATTGCTAGCGGGAGTCGAGACCCAGTACTTC.

This chain joins TRBV25-1 and TRBJ2-2, with 10 bases matching TRBD1. The CDR3 is made up of 18 amino acids. With V trimmed by 8 bases and J by 6 bases, 18 bases remained unmatched. The V gene's germline CDR1 is MGHDK and CDR2 SYGVNS. CDR3 DNA: TGTGCCAGCCGCCCGGGTCAAGGGGACAGGGGAGGCGCCGGGGAGCTGTTTTTT. Translated, it gives CASRPGQGDRGGAGELFF. The full variable domain, completed using reference TRBV25-1 and TRBJ2-2, is EADIYQTPRYLVIGTGKKITLECSQTMGHDKMYWYQQDPGMELHLIHYSYGVNSTEKGDLSSESTVSRIRTEHFPLTLESARPSHTSQYLCASRPGQGDRGGAGELFFGEGSRLTVL.

The rearrangement joins TRBV27 to TRBJ1-2; no clear D. V was trimmed by 2 bases and J by 0 bases, leaving 4 bases between them. Germline V lookup: CDR1 MNHEY, CDR2 SMNVEV (reference sequence). This CDR3 is 13 amino acids long. Here the CDR3 reads CASSLAANYGYTF. CDR3 DNA: TGTGCCAGCAGTTTAGCAGCTAACTATGGCTACACCTTC.

In its sample, this clone was seen once. The V and J genes are TRBV5-1 and TRBJ2-3, with 9 bases aligning to TRBD2. The length of the CDR3 is 16 residues. The V and J ends lost 0 bases and 3 bases, in that order; junction bases with no gene match: 5. Germline loops: CDR1 SGHRS, CDR2 YFSETQ. The chain's CDR3 is CASSLERAGGTDTQYF. CDR3 nucleotides: TGCGCCAGCAGCTTGGAGCGAGCGGGAGGTACAGATACGCAGTATTTT.

The chain recombines TRBV7-2 with TRBJ2-1; no firm D call. The ends were cut back, 3 bases at V and 9 bases at J, with 15 bases in the middle. The CDR3 runs to 14 residues. Looked up from germline, CDR1 is SGHTA and CDR2 is FQGNSA. CDR3 DNA: TGTGCCAGCAGCTTGAGGCCCGCATTCGGTGAGCAGTTCTTC. As protein: CASSLRPAFGEQFF.

CDR3 coding DNA: TGTGCCAGCAGCCGATCCGGGGCTAGCGGGAGTGGTAGTGGGGAGACCCAGTACTTC. This gives the protein CASSRSGASGSGSGETQYF. The gene calls are TRBV7-8 and TRBJ2-5, with 10 bases identical to TRBD2. The germline V gene has CDR1 SGHVS and CDR2 FQNEAQ. This CDR3 spans 19 amino acids. The trim removed 5 bases at V and 5 bases at J, leaving 20 bases unmatched.

This sequence joins TRBV25-1 and TRBJ2-3; D is possibly TRBD2 (5 bases). The length of the CDR3 is 13 residues. Trimming left V 4 bases short and J 6 bases short, with 11 bases between. In germline, CDR1 is MGHDK, CDR2 SYGVNS. CDR3: CASSGVRGDTQYF. The DNA of the CDR3 is TGTGCCAGCAGTGGTGTTCGGGGTGATACGCAGTATTTT.

The chain is built from TRBV6-5 and TRBJ2-1; possibly TRBD2 for D (6 bases). Trimming pared 7 bases from V and 6 bases from J, leaving 19 bases between. The CDR3 consists of 15 residues. Germline V CDR1 and CDR2: MNHEY, SVGAGI. As DNA, the CDR3 is TGTGCCAGCACCTCACCCGGGAGATCGAGCAATGAGCAGTTCTTC. It translates to CASTSPGRSSNEQFF.

The chain joins TRBV7-2 to TRBJ2-1; D remains unclear. V shed 5 bases and J shed 0 bases, with 11 bases lying between them. The CDR3 spans 15 residues. CDR1 and CDR2 from the germline V gene are SGHTA and FQGNSA. The DNA of the CDR3 is TGTGCCAGCAGCCCCCAAGCGAGCTCCTACAATGAGCAGTTCTTC. It yields the protein CASSPQASSYNEQFF.

As concerns this clone: Other DNA sequences in the sample encode the same CDR3. The chain couples TRBV28 to TRBJ1-5, with 8 bases aligning to TRBD1. With 6 bases clipped from V and 5 bases from J, the junction kept 6 bases outside the gene matches. The CDR3 sequence is 14 residues long. The germline gives CDR1 MDHEN, CDR2 SYDVKM. The CDR3: CASSPGTGHQPQHF. For the CDR3, the DNA is TGTGCCAGCAGCCCCGGGACAGGCCATCAGCCCCAGCATTTT.

Here the CDR3 DNA reads TGTGCCAGCAGCGTAGGATGGGGGCGCATGAACACTGAAGCTTTCTTT. It encodes CASSVGWGRMNTEAFF. This chain links TRBV9 with TRBJ1-1, with D possibly TRBD1 on 6 matching bases. CDR1 SGDLS and CDR2 YYNGEE come from the germline V gene. This CDR3 has 16 amino acids. V shed 0 bases and J shed 0 bases, with 12 bases lying between them.

This chain joins TRBV2 and TRBJ1-3; 8 nucleotides match TRBD1. CDR3 size: 15 residues. V was pared by 3 bases and J by 3 bases, with 4 bases of the junction left unmatched. CDR1 is SNHLY and CDR2 is FYNNEI in the germline V gene. The CDR3 DNA sequence: TGTGCCAGCAGTGATCAGGGGGCGTATGGAAACACCATATATTTT. This gives the protein CASSDQGAYGNTIYF. The whole variable domain, remainder taken from reference TRBV2 and TRBJ1-3, is EPEVTQTPSHQVTQMGQEVILRCVPISNHLYFYWYRQILGQKVEFLVSFYNNEISEKSEIFDDQFSVERPDGSNFTLKIRSTKLEDSAMYFCASSDQGAYGNTIYFGEGSWLTVV.

CDR3 nucleotide sequence: TGTGCCAGCAGCCCGAACTGGGCGAGGGGGCACACTAACTATGGCTACACCTTC. Encoded protein: CASSPNWARGHTNYGYTF. The chain employs TRBV27 and TRBJ1-2; 7 nucleotides align to TRBD1. J was trimmed by 0 bases and V by 6 bases; bases with no gene match: 16. CDR1 and CDR2 from the germline V gene are MNHEY and SMNVEV (reference sequence). The CDR3 extends over 18 amino acids.

This chain uses TRBV28 with TRBJ2-6, with D possibly matching TRBD2 (6 bases). V was shortened by 3 bases and J by 2 bases, with 8 bases between the two germline ends. CDR3 length equals 15 residues. Germline CDR1 is MDHEN and CDR2 is SYDVKM. This CDR3 reads CASSFRRAGANVLTF. As DNA, the CDR3 is TGTGCCAGCAGTTTTAGGAGGGCTGGGGCCAACGTCCTGACTTTC.

The CDR3 loop is CAISESERQAYEQYF. For the CDR3, the DNA is TGTGCCATCAGTGAGTCGGAGAGACAAGCCTACGAGCAGTACTTC. The V and J genes are TRBV10-3 and TRBJ2-7; D uncertain. CDR1 ENHRY and CDR2 SYGVKD come from the germline V gene. The CDR3 spans 15 residues. Trimming took 0 bases from V and 2 from J, leaving 11 bases between them.

The V and J genes are TRBV19 and TRBJ1-5; a weak D match, TRBD1 (5 bases). V was shortened by 5 bases and J by 7 bases, with 15 bases between the two germline ends. The length of the CDR3 is 14 residues. Germline-derived CDR1 and CDR2 are LNHDA and SQIVND (reference sequence). The CDR3: CASSEPGLGQPQHF. The CDR3 bases are TGTGCCAGTAGTGAGCCAGGGTTAGGACAGCCCCAGCATTTT.

For this clone: The same CDR3 is also encoded by other DNA sequences in this sample. The rearrangement joins TRBV7-9 to TRBJ2-7, with 10 nucleotides matching TRBD2. CDR3 length: 15 amino acids. V gave up 1 base and J gave up 2 bases; unmatched junction bases: 2. Germline V gives CDR1 SEHNR, CDR2 FQNEAQ (reference sequence). CDR3 in amino acids: CASSLGTSGTYEQYF. The CDR3 DNA reads as TGTGCCAGCAGCTTAGGGACTAGCGGTACCTACGAGCAGTACTTC.

With respect to this clone: The sample carries other DNA sequences with the same CDR3. The chain recombines TRBV5-1 with TRBJ1-4; maybe TRBD1 (5 bases). The CDR3 consists of 13 residues. Germline-derived CDR1 and CDR2 are SGHRS and YFSETQ. Trimming stripped 5 bases from V and 8 bases from J, with 13 bases between. The CDR3 region has the DNA TGCGCCAGCAGTTTTGGGGGTGGCGAAAAACTGTTTTTT. Translating it yields CASSFGGGEKLFF.